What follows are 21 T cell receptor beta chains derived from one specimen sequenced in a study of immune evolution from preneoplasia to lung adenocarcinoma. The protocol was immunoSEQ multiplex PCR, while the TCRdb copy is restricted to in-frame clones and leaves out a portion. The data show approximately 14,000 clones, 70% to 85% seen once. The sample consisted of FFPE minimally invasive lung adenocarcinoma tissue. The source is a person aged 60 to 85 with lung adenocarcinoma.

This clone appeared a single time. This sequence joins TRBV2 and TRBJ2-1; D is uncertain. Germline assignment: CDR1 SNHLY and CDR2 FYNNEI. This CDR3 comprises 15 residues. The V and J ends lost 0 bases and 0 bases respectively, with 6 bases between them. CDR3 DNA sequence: TGTGCCAGCAGTGAAGCAGTTAGCTCCTACAATGAGCAGTTCTTC. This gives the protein CASSEAVSSYNEQFF. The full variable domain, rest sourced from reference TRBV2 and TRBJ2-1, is EPEVTQTPSHQVTQMGQEVILRCVPISNHLYFYWYRQILGQKVEFLVSFYNNEISEKSEIFDDQFSVERPDGSNFTLKIRSTKLEDSAMYFCASSEAVSSYNEQFFGPGTRLTVL.

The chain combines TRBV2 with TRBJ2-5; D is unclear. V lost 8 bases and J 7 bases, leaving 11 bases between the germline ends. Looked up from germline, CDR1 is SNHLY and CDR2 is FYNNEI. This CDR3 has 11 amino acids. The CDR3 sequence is CASVLKGTQYF. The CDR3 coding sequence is TGTGCCAGCGTGTTGAAGGGGACCCAGTACTTC.

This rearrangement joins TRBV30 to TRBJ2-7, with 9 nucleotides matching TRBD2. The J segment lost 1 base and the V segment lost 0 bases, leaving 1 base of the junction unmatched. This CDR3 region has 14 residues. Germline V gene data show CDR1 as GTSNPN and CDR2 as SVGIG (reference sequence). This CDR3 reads CAWSVTSGSYEQYF. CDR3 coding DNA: TGTGCCTGGAGTGTAACTAGCGGGTCCTACGAGCAGTACTTC.

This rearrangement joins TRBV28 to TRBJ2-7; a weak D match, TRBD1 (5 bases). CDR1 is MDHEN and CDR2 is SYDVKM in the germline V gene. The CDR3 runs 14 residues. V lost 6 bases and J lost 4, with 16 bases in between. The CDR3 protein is CASRGRRGPYEQYF. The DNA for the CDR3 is TGTGCCAGCAGAGGAAGAAGGGGCCCTTACGAGCAGTACTTC.

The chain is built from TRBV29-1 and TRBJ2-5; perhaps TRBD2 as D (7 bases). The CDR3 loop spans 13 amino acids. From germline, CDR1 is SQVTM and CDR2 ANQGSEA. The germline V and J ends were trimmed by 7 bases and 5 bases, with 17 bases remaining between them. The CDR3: CSAEWGGGETQYF. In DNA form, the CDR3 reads TGCAGCGCCGAGTGGGGGGGCGGGGAGACCCAGTACTTC.

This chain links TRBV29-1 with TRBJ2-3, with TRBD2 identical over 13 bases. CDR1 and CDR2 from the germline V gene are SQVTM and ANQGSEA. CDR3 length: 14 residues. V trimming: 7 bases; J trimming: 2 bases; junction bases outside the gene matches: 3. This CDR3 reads CSAGTSGTTDTQYF. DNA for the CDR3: TGCAGCGCAGGGACTAGCGGGACCACAGATACGCAGTATTTT.

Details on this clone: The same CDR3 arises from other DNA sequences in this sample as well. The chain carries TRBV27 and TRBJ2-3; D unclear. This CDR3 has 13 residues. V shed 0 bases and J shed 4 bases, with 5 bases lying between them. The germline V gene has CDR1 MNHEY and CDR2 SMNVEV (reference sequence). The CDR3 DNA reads TGTGCCAGCAGTTTATCGAGACCAGATACGCAGTATTTT. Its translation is CASSLSRPDTQYF.

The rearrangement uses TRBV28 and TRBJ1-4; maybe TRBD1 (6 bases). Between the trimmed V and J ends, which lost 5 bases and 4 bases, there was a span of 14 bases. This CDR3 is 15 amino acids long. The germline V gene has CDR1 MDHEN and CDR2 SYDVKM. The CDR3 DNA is TGTGCCAGCAGTCTCACAGGGATCGGTAATGAAAAACTGTTTTTT. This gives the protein CASSLTGIGNEKLFF.

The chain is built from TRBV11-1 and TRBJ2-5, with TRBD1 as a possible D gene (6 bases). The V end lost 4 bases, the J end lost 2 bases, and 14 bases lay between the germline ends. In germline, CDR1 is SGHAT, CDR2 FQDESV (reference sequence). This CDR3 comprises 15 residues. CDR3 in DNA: TGTGCCAGCAGCTCTGGGACATCGGAACAAGAGACCCAGTACTTC. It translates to CASSSGTSEQETQYF.

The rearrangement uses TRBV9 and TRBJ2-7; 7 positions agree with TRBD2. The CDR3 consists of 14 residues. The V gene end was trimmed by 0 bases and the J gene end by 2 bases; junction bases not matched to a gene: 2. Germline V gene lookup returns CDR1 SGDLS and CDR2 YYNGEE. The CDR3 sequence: CASSVGGGTYEQYF. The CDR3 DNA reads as TGTGCCAGCAGCGTAGGGGGGGGAACCTACGAGCAGTACTTC.

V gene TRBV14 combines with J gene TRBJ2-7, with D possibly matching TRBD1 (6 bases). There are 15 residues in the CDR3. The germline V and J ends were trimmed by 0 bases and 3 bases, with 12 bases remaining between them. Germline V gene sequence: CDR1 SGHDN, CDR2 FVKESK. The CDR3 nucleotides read TGTGCCAGCAGCCAAGATCTTGGACAGTTCTACGAGCAGTACTTC. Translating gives CASSQDLGQFYEQYF.

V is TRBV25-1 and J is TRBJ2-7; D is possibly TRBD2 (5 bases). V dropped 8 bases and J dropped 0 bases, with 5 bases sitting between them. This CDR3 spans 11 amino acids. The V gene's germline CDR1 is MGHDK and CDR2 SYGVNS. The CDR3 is CASRGSYEQYF. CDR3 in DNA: TGTGCCAGCCGGGGCTCCTACGAGCAGTACTTC.

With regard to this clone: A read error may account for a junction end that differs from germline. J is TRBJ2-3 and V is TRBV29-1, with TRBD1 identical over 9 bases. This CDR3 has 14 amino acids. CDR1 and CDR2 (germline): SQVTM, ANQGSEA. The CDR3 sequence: CSAEQGAYTDTQYF. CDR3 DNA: TGCAGCGCTGAACAGGGGGCTTACACAGATACGCAGTATTTT.

The DNA of the CDR3 is TGTGCCAGCAGCTTAGGGCTAGCGAGCTCCTACGAGCAGTACTTC. Translating it yields CASSLGLASSYEQYF. J is TRBJ2-7 and V is TRBV7-8; tentative D call: TRBD2 (6 bases). The germline V gene has CDR1 SGHVS and CDR2 FQNEAQ. Deletions cut 1 base from V and 0 bases from J, with 10 bases between. This CDR3 has 15 residues.

CDR3 nucleotide sequence: TGTGCCAGTAGTGTCGACGGCCTAAACACCGGGGAGCTGTTTTTT. Protein product: CASSVDGLNTGELFF. The V gene is TRBV19, the J gene TRBJ2-2; D gene ambiguous. This CDR3 is built from 15 residues. The germline V gene encodes CDR1 LNHDA and CDR2 SQIVND (reference sequence). The V and J ends lost 5 bases and 2 bases respectively, with 12 bases between them.

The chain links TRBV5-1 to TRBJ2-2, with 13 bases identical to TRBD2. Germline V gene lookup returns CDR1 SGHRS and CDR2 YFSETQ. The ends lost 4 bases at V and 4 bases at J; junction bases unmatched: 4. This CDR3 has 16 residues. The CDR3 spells CASSELAGGSTGELFF. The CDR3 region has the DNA TGCGCCAGCAGCGAACTAGCGGGGGGGTCCACCGGGGAGCTGTTTTTT.

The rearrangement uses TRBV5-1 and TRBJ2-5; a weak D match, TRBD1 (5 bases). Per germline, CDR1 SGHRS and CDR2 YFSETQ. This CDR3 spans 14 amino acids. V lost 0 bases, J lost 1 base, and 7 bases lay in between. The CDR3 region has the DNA TGCGCCAGCAGCTTGGCAGGGATCCAAGAGACCCAGTACTTC. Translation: CASSLAGIQETQYF.

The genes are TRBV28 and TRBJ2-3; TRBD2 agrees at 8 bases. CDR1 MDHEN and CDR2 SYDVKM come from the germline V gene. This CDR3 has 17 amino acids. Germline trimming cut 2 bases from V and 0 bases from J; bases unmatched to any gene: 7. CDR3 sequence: CASSLLGSGKSTDTQYF. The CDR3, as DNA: TGTGCCAGCAGTTTACTGGGTAGCGGGAAGAGCACAGATACGCAGTATTTT.

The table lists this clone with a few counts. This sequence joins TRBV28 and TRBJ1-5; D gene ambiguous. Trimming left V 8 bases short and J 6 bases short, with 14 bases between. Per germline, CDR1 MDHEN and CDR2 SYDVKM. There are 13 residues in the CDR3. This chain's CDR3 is CASARGVAQPQHF. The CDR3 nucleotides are TGTGCCAGCGCCCGTGGGGTTGCTCAGCCCCAGCATTTT.

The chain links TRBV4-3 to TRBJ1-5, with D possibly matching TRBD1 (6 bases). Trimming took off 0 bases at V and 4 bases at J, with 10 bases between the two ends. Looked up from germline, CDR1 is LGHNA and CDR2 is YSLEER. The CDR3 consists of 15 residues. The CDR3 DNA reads TGCGCCAGCAGCCAAGATGGAGGGGGGAATCAGCCCCAGCATTTT. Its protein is CASSQDGGGNQPQHF.

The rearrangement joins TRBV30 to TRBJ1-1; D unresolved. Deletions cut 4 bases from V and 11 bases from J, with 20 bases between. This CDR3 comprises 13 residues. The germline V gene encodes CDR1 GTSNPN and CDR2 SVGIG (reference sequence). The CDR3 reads CAWTDRREGGAFF. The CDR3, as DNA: TGTGCCTGGACCGACCGGAGGGAGGGAGGCGCTTTCTTT.